This is a list of T cell receptor beta chains from one sample in a study of Ad26.COV2.S vaccination and SARS-CoV-2 variants. Generated by immunoSEQ multiplex PCR, the TCRdb table keeps only in-frame clones and is missing some. The sample includes 500,000 or so clones, approximately 88% of them seen just once. The specimen was peripheral blood, collected in a trial of Ad26.COV2.S vaccine versus placebo. The receptors here all came from a person between 18 and 65 years old who received the Ad26.COV2.S COVID-19 vaccine or a placebo. The CDR3 runs from the conserved cysteine through the conserved F or W. Fields, in order: V gene, J gene, D gene, clone size, CDR3 DNA, CDR3 protein. The D gene is left open where the match is weak. The size entry is marked missing in some rows and otherwise reads once, few, many or a size class.

V gene: TRBV11-2
J gene: TRBJ2-5
D gene: TRBD2
clone size: -
CDR3 DNA: TGTGCCAGCAGCCGCCGGGGTAGCGGGCAAGAGACCCAGTACTTC
CDR3 protein: CASSRRGSGQETQYF

V gene: TRBV7-2
J gene: TRBJ1-2
D gene: -
clone size: -
CDR3 DNA: TGTGCCAGCAGCCCATATAGAACAGATTCGGACTATGGCTACACCTTC
CDR3 protein: CASSPYRTDSDYGYTF

V gene: TRBV11-3
J gene: TRBJ2-2
D gene: -
clone size: -
CDR3 DNA: TGTGCCAGCAGTCTACACACCGGGGAGCTGTTTTTT
CDR3 protein: CASSLHTGELFF

V gene: TRBV7-8
J gene: TRBJ1-2
D gene: -
clone size: -
CDR3 DNA: TGTGCCAGCAGCCGTCGACAAGGCTATGGCTACACCTTC
CDR3 protein: CASSRRQGYGYTF

V gene: TRBV6-2/TRBV6-3
J gene: TRBJ2-7
D gene: TRBD2
clone size: -
CDR3 DNA: TGTGCCAGCAGTTACCCCTCCCCTACTAGCGGGAGGGCCCTCGTCTACGAGCAGTACTTC
CDR3 protein: CASSYPSPTSGRALVYEQYF

V gene: TRBV9
J gene: TRBJ2-7
D gene: TRBD1
clone size: -
CDR3 DNA: TGTGCCAGCAGCGTAGGCAGGGGGCTAGACGAGCAGTACTTC
CDR3 protein: CASSVGRGLDEQYF

V gene: TRBV2
J gene: TRBJ2-1
D gene: -
clone size: -
CDR3 DNA: TGTGCCAGCAGTTTGACTAGGGACAATGAGCAGTTCTTC
CDR3 protein: CASSLTRDNEQFF

V gene: TRBV25-1
J gene: TRBJ2-3
D gene: -
clone size: -
CDR3 DNA: TGTGCCAGCCTAGGCGGGTTAAGCACAGATACGCAGTATTTT
CDR3 protein: CASLGGLSTDTQYF

V gene: TRBV30
J gene: TRBJ2-1
D gene: -
clone size: -
CDR3 DNA: TGTGCCTGGAGCGGGAGTTTCAATGAGCAGTTCTTC
CDR3 protein: CAWSGSFNEQFF

V gene: TRBV19
J gene: TRBJ2-1
D gene: TRBD2
clone size: -
CDR3 DNA: TGTGCCAGTAGTTCCGGACTAGCGGGAGGACCCCCTTACAATGAGCAGTTCTTC
CDR3 protein: CASSSGLAGGPPYNEQFF

V gene: TRBV7-2
J gene: TRBJ1-2
D gene: -
clone size: once
CDR3 DNA: TGTGCCAGCAGCTTAGCTGCCACAGGGATGGCGGGCTACACCTTC
CDR3 protein: CASSLAATGMAGYTF

V gene: TRBV7-8
J gene: TRBJ2-7
D gene: -
clone size: -
CDR3 DNA: TGTGCCAGCATCCTGTCCGCGGACGGGCCCTACGAGCAGTACTTC
CDR3 protein: CASILSADGPYEQYF

V gene: TRBV6-5
J gene: TRBJ2-7
D gene: TRBD2
clone size: -
CDR3 DNA: TGTGCCAGCAGTTCCTTTAGCGGGAGAACCTACGAGCAGTACTTC
CDR3 protein: CASSSFSGRTYEQYF

V gene: TRBV2
J gene: TRBJ1-1
D gene: -
clone size: -
CDR3 DNA: TGTGCCAGCAGTGACCCCGGGGGGAACACTGAAGCTTTCTTT
CDR3 protein: CASSDPGGNTEAFF

V gene: TRBV5-1
J gene: TRBJ2-7
D gene: TRBD1
clone size: -
CDR3 DNA: TGCGCCAGCAGCAACGGGGGACAGGGGCAGCACGAGCAGTACTTC
CDR3 protein: CASSNGGQGQHEQYF

V gene: TRBV5-6
J gene: TRBJ1-5
D gene: -
clone size: -
CDR3 DNA: TGTGCCAGCAGCTTGTTCGGGGCAGGGGGCAATCAGCCCCAGCATTTT
CDR3 protein: CASSLFGAGGNQPQHF

V gene: TRBV5-1
J gene: TRBJ2-7
D gene: TRBD2
clone size: -
CDR3 DNA: TGCGCCAGCAGCACCGGGACTAGCGGGATTTACGAGCAGTACTTC
CDR3 protein: CASSTGTSGIYEQYF

V gene: TRBV6-5
J gene: TRBJ2-2
D gene: TRBD2
clone size: -
CDR3 DNA: TGTGCCAGCAGGGGATGGGGGGGCACCGGGGAGCTGTTTTTT
CDR3 protein: CASRGWGGTGELFF

V gene: TRBV7-2
J gene: TRBJ2-2
D gene: -
clone size: -
CDR3 DNA: TGTGCCAGCAGGACCGCCGGGACTCCGAACACCGGGGAGCTGTTTTTT
CDR3 protein: CASRTAGTPNTGELFF

V gene: TRBV5-1
J gene: TRBJ1-1
D gene: -
clone size: -
CDR3 DNA: TGCGCCAGCAGCTTGTCAGGGCCGAACACTGAAGCTTTCTTT
CDR3 protein: CASSLSGPNTEAFF

V gene: TRBV30
J gene: TRBJ1-1
D gene: TRBD1
clone size: -
CDR3 DNA: TGTGCCTGGAGCGGGACAGGAGGGACTGAAGCTTTCTTT
CDR3 protein: CAWSGTGGTEAFF

V gene: TRBV3-1/TRBV3-2
J gene: TRBJ2-5
D gene: TRBD2
clone size: -
CDR3 DNA: TGTGCCAGCAGCCAAGCTCTAGCGGGAGGGCGGGAGACCCAGTACTTC
CDR3 protein: CASSQALAGGRETQYF

V gene: TRBV12-2
J gene: TRBJ1-3
D gene: -
clone size: -
CDR3 DNA: TGTGCAAGTCGGCCCGGGAATGGAAACACCATATATTTT
CDR3 protein: CASRPGNGNTIYF

V gene: TRBV5-4
J gene: TRBJ1-2
D gene: TRBD1
clone size: few
CDR3 DNA: TGTGCCAGCAGCTCGAGGGACAGGGTCTATGGCTACACCTTC
CDR3 protein: CASSSRDRVYGYTF

V gene: TRBV12-3/TRBV12-4
J gene: TRBJ2-1
D gene: -
clone size: -
CDR3 DNA: TGTGCCAGCGGTCGCGAGAATCACAATGAGCAGTTCTTC
CDR3 protein: CASGRENHNEQFF

V gene: TRBV18
J gene: TRBJ2-3
D gene: TRBD2
clone size: -
CDR3 DNA: TGTGCCAGCTCACCTTCTAGCGGAGACACAGATACGCAGTATTTT
CDR3 protein: CASSPSSGDTDTQYF

V gene: TRBV19
J gene: TRBJ2-7
D gene: TRBD1
clone size: few
CDR3 DNA: TGTGCCAGTAGCGTAAGCAGGGGGATCTACGAGCAGTACTTC
CDR3 protein: CASSVSRGIYEQYF

V gene: TRBV11-2
J gene: TRBJ2-7
D gene: TRBD2
clone size: -
CDR3 DNA: TGTGCCAGCAGCTCCACGAGGGAGGGTGGCGAGCAGTACTTC
CDR3 protein: CASSSTREGGEQYF

V gene: TRBV27
J gene: TRBJ2-3
D gene: -
clone size: -
CDR3 DNA: TGTGCCAGCAATCCCAGGGCGGGCAGGCTCTTAGGGGGAGATACGCAGTATTTT
CDR3 protein: CASNPRAGRLLGGDTQYF

V gene: TRBV6-1
J gene: TRBJ2-7
D gene: -
clone size: -
CDR3 DNA: TGTGCCAGCAGTGAAGTAGAGCAAAGGTACTTC
CDR3 protein: CASSEVEQRYF

V gene: TRBV9
J gene: TRBJ2-1
D gene: TRBD2
clone size: -
CDR3 DNA: TGTGCCAGCAGCGTAGAATTGCGGGAGAAGTACAATGAGCAGTTCTTC
CDR3 protein: CASSVELREKYNEQFF

V gene: TRBV4-3
J gene: TRBJ2-3
D gene: TRBD2
clone size: once
CDR3 DNA: TGCGCCAGCAGCCAAGGGTCTCAGCGGGGAGATACGCAGTATTTT
CDR3 protein: CASSQGSQRGDTQYF

V gene: TRBV19
J gene: TRBJ1-2
D gene: -
clone size: -
CDR3 DNA: TGTGCCAGTAAGTCGGACCCCACTAACTATGGCTACACCTTC
CDR3 protein: CASKSDPTNYGYTF

V gene: TRBV4-1
J gene: TRBJ1-6
D gene: TRBD1
clone size: -
CDR3 DNA: TGCGCCAGCAGCTACAGGGGAATCGGTTCACCCCTCCACTTT
CDR3 protein: CASSYRGIGSPLHF

V gene: TRBV2
J gene: TRBJ2-5
D gene: -
clone size: -
CDR3 DNA: TGTGCCAGCAGTCAATACCTCCAAGAGACCCAGTACTTC
CDR3 protein: CASSQYLQETQYF

V gene: TRBV7-3
J gene: TRBJ2-7
D gene: -
clone size: -
CDR3 DNA: TGTGCCAGCAGCTTAAGTATCGCGGCCGGCCCCCCCTACGAGCAGTACTTC
CDR3 protein: CASSLSIAAGPPYEQYF

V gene: TRBV11-2
J gene: TRBJ2-1
D gene: TRBD2
clone size: -
CDR3 DNA: TGTGCCAGCAGCTTAGATGGGGGACTAGCGGGAATACAGTTCTTC
CDR3 protein: CASSLDGGLAGIQFF

V gene: TRBV28
J gene: TRBJ1-4
D gene: -
clone size: once
CDR3 DNA: TGTGCCAGCAGTTCCCTCAACGGACTGTTTAATGAAAAACTGTTTTTT
CDR3 protein: CASSSLNGLFNEKLFF

V gene: TRBV18
J gene: TRBJ2-1
D gene: -
clone size: -
CDR3 DNA: TGTGCCAGCTCACCATCTAGACAGGCAGGGAACAATGAGCAGTTCTTC
CDR3 protein: CASSPSRQAGNNEQFF

V gene: TRBV30
J gene: TRBJ1-1
D gene: -
clone size: -
CDR3 DNA: TGTGCCTGGAGTGTCACCGGGGCGGACACTGAAGCTTTCTTT
CDR3 protein: CAWSVTGADTEAFF